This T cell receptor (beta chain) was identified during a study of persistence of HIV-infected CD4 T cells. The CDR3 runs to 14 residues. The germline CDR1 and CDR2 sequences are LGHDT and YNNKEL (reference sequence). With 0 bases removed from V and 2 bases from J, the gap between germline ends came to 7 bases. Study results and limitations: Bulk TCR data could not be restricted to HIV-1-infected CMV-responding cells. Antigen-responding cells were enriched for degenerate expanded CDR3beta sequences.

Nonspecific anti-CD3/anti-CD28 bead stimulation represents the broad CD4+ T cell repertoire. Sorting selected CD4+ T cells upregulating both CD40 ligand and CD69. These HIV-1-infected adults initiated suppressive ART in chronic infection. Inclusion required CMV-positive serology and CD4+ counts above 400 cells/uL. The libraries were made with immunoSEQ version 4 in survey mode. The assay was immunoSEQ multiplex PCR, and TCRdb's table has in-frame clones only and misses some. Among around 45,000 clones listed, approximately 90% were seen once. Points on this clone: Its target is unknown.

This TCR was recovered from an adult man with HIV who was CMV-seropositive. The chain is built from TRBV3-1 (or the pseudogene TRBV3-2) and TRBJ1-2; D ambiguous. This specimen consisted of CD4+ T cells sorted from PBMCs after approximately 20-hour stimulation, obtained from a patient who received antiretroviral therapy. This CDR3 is CASSQDTTNYGYTF. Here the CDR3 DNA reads TGTGCCAGCAGCCAAGATACGACAAACTATGGCTACACCTTC.